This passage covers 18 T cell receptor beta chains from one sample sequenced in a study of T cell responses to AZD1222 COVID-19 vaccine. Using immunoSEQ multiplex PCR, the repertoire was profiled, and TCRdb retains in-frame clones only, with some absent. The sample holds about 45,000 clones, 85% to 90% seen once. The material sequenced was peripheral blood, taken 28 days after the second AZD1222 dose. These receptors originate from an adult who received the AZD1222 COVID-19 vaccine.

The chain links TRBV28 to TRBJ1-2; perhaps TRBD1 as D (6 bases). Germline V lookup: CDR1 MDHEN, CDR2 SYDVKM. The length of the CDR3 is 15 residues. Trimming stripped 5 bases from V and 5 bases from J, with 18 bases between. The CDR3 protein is CASSQRMGHGYGYTF. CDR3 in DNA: TGTGCCAGCAGTCAACGCATGGGACATGGATATGGCTACACCTTC.

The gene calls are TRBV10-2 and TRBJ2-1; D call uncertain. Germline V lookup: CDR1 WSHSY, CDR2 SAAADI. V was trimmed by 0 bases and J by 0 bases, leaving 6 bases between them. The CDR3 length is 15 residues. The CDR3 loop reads CASSESASSYNEQFF. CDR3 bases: TGCGCCAGCAGTGAGTCTGCGAGCTCCTACAATGAGCAGTTCTTC.

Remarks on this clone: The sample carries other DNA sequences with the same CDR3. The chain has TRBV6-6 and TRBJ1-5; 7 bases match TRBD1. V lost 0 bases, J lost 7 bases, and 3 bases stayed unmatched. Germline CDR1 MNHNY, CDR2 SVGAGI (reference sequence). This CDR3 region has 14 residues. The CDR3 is CASSYSTGNQPQHF. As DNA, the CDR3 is TGTGCCAGCAGTTACTCGACAGGGAACCAGCCCCAGCATTTT.

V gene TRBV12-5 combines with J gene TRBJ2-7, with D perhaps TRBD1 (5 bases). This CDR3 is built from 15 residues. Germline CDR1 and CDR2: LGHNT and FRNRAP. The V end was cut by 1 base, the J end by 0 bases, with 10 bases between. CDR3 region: CASGLGVGVSYEQYF. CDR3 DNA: TGTGCTAGTGGTTTGGGGGTAGGGGTCTCCTACGAGCAGTACTTC.

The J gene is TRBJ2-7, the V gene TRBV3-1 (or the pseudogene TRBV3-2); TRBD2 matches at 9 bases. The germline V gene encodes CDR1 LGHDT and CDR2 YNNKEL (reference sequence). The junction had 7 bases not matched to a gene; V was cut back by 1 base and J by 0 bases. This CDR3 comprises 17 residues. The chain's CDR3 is CASSQGLGSGSSYEQYF. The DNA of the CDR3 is TGTGCCAGCAGCCAAGGCCTCGGTAGCGGGAGCTCCTACGAGCAGTACTTC.

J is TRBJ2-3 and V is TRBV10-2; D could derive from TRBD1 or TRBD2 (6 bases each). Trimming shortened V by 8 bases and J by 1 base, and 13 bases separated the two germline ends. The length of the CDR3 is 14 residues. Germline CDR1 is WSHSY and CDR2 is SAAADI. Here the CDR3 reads CASGGQGGTDTQYF. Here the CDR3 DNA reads TGCGCCAGCGGGGGGCAGGGCGGCACAGATACGCAGTATTTT.

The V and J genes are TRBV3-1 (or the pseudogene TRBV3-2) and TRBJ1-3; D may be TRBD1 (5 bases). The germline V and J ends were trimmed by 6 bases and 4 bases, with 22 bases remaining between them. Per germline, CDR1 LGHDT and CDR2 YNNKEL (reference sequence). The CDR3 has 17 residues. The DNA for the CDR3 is TGTGCCAGCAGTTCCTCTCTGGAAAAGCGGACAGGAAACACCATATATTTT. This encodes CASSSSLEKRTGNTIYF.

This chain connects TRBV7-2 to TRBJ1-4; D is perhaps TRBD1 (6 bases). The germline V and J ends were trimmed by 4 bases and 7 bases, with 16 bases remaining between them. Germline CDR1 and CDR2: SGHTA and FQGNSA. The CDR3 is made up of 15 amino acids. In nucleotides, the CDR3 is TGTGCCAGCAGCTACTTCTCCAGGGGCGGTGAAAAACTGTTTTTT. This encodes CASSYFSRGGEKLFF.

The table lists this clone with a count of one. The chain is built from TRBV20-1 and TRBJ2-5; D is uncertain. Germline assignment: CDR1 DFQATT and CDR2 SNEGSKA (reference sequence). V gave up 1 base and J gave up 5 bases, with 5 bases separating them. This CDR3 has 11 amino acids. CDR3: CSARGAETQYF. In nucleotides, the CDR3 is TGCAGTGCTAGAGGTGCTGAGACCCAGTACTTC.

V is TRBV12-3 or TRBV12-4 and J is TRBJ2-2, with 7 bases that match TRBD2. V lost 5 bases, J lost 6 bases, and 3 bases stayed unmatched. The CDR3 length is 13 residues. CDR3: CASSRGGAGELFF. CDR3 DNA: TGTGCCAGCAGTAGGGGAGGGGCCGGGGAGCTGTTTTTT.

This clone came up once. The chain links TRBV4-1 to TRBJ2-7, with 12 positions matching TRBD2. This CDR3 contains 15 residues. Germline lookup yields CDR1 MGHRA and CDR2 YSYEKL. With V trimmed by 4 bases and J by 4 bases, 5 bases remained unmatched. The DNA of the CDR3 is TGCGCCAGCAGCCTTGCTAGCGGGAGGGAATACGAGCAGTACTTC. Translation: CASSLASGREYEQYF.

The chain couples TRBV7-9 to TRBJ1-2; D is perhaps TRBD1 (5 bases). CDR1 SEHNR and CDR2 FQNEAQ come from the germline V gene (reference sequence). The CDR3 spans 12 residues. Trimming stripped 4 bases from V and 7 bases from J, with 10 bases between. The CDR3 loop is CASSSTVGGYTF. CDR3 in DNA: TGTGCCAGCAGCTCGACAGTGGGTGGCTACACCTTC.

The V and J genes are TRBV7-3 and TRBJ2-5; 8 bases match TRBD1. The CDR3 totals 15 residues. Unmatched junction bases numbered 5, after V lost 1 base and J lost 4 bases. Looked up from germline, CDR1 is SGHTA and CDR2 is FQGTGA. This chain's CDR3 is CASSLSQGAGETQYF. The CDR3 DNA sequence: TGTGCCAGCAGCTTAAGTCAGGGGGCAGGAGAGACCCAGTACTTC. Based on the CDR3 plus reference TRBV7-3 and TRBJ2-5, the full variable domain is GAGVSQTPSNKVTEKGKYVELRCDPISGHTALYWYRQSLGQGPEFLIYFQGTGAADDSGLPNDRFFAVRPEGSVSTLKIQRTERGDSAVYLCASSLSQGAGETQYFGPGTRLLVL.

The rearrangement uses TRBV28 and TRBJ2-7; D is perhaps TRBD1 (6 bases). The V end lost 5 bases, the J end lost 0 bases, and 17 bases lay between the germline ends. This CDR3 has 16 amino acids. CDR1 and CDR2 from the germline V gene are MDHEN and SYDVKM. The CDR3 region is CASSADPGTSSYEQYF. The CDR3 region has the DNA TGTGCCAGCAGTGCCGACCCGGGGACAAGCTCCTACGAGCAGTACTTC.

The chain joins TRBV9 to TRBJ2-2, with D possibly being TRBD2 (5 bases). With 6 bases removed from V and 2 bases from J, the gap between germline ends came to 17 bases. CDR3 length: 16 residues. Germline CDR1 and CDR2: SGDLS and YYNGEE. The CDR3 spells CASNRRYGENTGELFF. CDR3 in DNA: TGTGCCAGCAACCGTAGGTACGGGGAAAACACCGGGGAGCTGTTTTTT. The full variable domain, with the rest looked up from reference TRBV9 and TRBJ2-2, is DSGVTQTPKHLITATGQRVTLRCSPRSGDLSVYWYQQSLDQGLQFLIQYYNGEERAKGNILERFSAQQFPDLHSELNLSSLELGDSALYFCASNRRYGENTGELFFGEGSRLTVL.

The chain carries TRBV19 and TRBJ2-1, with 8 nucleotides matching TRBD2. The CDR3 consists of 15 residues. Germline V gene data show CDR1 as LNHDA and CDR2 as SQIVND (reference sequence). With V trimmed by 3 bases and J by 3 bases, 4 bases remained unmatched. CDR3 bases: TGTGCCAGTAGTATCGTGCTAGCGGGCTACAATGAGCAGTTCTTC. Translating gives CASSIVLAGYNEQFF.

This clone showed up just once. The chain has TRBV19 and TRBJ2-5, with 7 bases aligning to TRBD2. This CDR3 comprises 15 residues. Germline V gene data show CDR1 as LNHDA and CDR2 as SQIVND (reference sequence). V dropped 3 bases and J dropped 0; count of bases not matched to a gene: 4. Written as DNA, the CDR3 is TGTGCCAGTAGTATGGGGGGGAGCAACCAAGAGACCCAGTACTTC. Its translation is CASSMGGSNQETQYF.

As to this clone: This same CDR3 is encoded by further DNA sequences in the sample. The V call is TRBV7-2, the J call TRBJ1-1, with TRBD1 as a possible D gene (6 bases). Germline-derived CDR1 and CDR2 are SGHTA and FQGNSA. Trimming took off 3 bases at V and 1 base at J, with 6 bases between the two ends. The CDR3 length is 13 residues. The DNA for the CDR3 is TGTGCCAGCAGCTTGACAGGGAACACTGAAGCTTTCTTT. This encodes CASSLTGNTEAFF.